This T cell receptor (beta chain) was obtained from a study of blood T cell repertoires in COVID-19. Method: immunoSEQ multiplex PCR; TCRdb's copy keeps in-frame clones and lacks some. Seen here are some 93,000 clones, 86% observed once, and the top ten hold roughly 7.2%. Germline loops: CDR1 SGHVS, CDR2 FNYEAQ. Trimming removed 3 bases at V and 5 bases at J, with 20 bases between. CDR3 length: 17 residues. Sequenced: peripheral blood. This receptor was taken from a man aged 55 to 70 with acute or convalescent COVID-19. The genes are TRBV7-6 and TRBJ2-1; a possible D gene is TRBD1 (6 bases). For the CDR3, the DNA is TGTGCCAGCAGCTTTGGGCGGCAGGGGATGCGCCACAATGAGCAGTTCTTC. This codes for CASSFGRQGMRHNEQFF.